This T cell receptor beta chain came from a study of blood T cell repertoires in COVID-19. Some clones are missing from TCRdb's copy, which holds only in-frame ones; the method was immunoSEQ multiplex PCR. The table records roughly 250,000 clones, about 85% of them present only once. Germline CDR1 MNHEY, CDR2 SVGAGI. V dropped 6 bases and J dropped 5; count of bases not matched to a gene: 4. This CDR3 has 14 amino acids. The chain couples TRBV6-5 to TRBJ1-1; 12 bases are shared with TRBD1. This sequence originates from a woman aged 25 to 39 with acute COVID-19. The sample consisted of PBMCs or T cells enriched from blood (not recorded which). CDR3 amino acids: CASSPGQGATEAFF. CDR3 nucleotides: TGTGCCAGCAGCCCGGGACAGGGGGCGACTGAAGCTTTCTTT.